One and the same sample provided the 29 T cell receptor beta chains below, sequenced in a study of post-analysis software for immune sequencing data. Study results and limitations: About 5 TRBV segments occurring more often in patients than controls included TRBV5-6, TRBV5-1 and TRBV20-1.

Their specific antigens are unknown. Presence of unique molecular identifiers characterized the TCR beta cDNA libraries. TCRdb ran MiXCR on the PCR reads and lists one entry per CDR3 protein. The sample records approximately 730,000 distinct CDR3 sequences, roughly 46% being singletons. Sequenced input: blood. The receptors come from a girl aged 5-17 years with multiple sclerosis.

The V call is TRBV5-6, the J call TRBJ1-2; TRBD1 is a possible D gene (6 bases). V lost 2 bases and J 4 bases, leaving 9 bases between the germline ends. The V gene's germline CDR1 is SGHDT and CDR2 YYEEEE. There are 13 residues in the CDR3. CDR3 protein: CASSFGTSYGYTF. CDR3 in DNA: TGTGCCAGCAGCTTCGGGACATCCTATGGCTACACCTTC.

The table lists this clonotype with a few counts. This chain links TRBV5-1 with TRBJ2-5, with D possibly being TRBD1 (6 bases). The CDR3 loop spans 14 amino acids. V was clipped by 0 bases and J by 4 bases, with 10 bases between them. Germline assignment: CDR1 SGHRS and CDR2 YFSETQ. Here the CDR3 reads CASSLETGLETQYF. The CDR3 nucleotides are TGCGCCAGCAGCTTGGAAACAGGGTTAGAGACCCAGTACTTC.

The chain joins TRBV7-8 to TRBJ1-4; TRBD1 agrees at 8 bases. This CDR3 spans 15 amino acids. Unmatched junction bases numbered 5, after V lost 5 bases and J lost 3 bases. Germline CDR1 reads SGHVS; CDR2 reads FQNEAQ. The CDR3 DNA sequence: TGTGCCAGCAGCCCAAGGACAGGGTCTAATGAAAAACTGTTTTTT. Its translation is CASSPRTGSNEKLFF.

In its sample, this clonotype was seen a few times. V and J are TRBV29-1 and TRBJ2-7, with D possibly being TRBD1 (5 bases). Germline V gene lookup returns CDR1 SQVTM and CDR2 ANQGSEA. Between the trimmed V and J ends, which lost 4 bases and 2 bases, there was a span of 15 bases. This CDR3 is built from 14 residues. The CDR3 region is CSVGRGARTYEQYF. The DNA for the CDR3 is TGCAGCGTTGGAAGGGGTGCCAGGACCTACGAGCAGTACTTC.

This clonotype has only a few counts. The chain joins TRBV5-1 to TRBJ2-3, with D unresolved. V was shortened by 4 bases and J by 6 bases, with 9 bases between the two germline ends. Per germline, CDR1 SGHRS and CDR2 YFSETQ. There are 12 residues in the CDR3. The CDR3 reads CASSAWLDTQYF. CDR3 nucleotides: TGCGCCAGCAGCGCCTGGCTTGATACGCAGTATTTT.

V gene TRBV5-5 combines with J gene TRBJ1-1; TRBD1 matches at 7 bases. The CDR3 covers 19 residues. Trimming removed 1 base from V and 0 bases from J; junction bases left unmatched: 15. Looked up from germline, CDR1 is SGHKS and CDR2 is YYEKEE (reference sequence). The CDR3 loop reads CASSLFIRPTGKVNTEAFF. CDR3 DNA: TGTGCCAGCAGCTTGTTTATTCGGCCGACAGGGAAAGTGAACACTGAAGCTTTCTTT.

The chain links TRBV19 to TRBJ2-5; 13 bases line up with TRBD2. TRBJ2-7 matches the DNA end more closely, so the J call is doubtful. CDR1 is LNHDA and CDR2 is SQIVND in the germline V gene (reference sequence). CDR3 length equals 15 residues. Written as DNA, the CDR3 is TGTGCCAGTAGCCCGACTAGCGGGAGGCCCCACGAGCAGTACTTC. Protein: CASSPTSGRPHEQYF.

Of note for this clonotype: The DNA is omitted, as the CDR3 cannot be located on it reliably, and the CDR3 follows TCRdb's listing. CDR3 amino acids: CSVPPGQGFGYTF. This chain links TRBV20-1 with TRBJ1-2; the table's TRBD1 call for D was not verified on the DNA. In germline, CDR1 is DFQATT, CDR2 SNEGSKA (reference sequence). The CDR3 adds up to 13 amino acids, both ends counted.

This clonotype has only one observation. Relative to the germline gene, one junction end is altered; a read error may explain this. The V and J genes are TRBV5-6 and TRBJ2-1, with 7 bases fitting TRBD2. The CDR3 sequence is 17 residues long. Germline assignment: CDR1 SGHDT and CDR2 YYEEEE. The CDR3 region has the DNA TGTGCCAGTAGCTCGGGATTTGAGGGAGGGCCCCTCCATGAGCAGTTCTTC. As protein: CASSSGFEGGPLHEQFF.

This clonotype has only a few counts. The V gene is TRBV15, the J gene TRBJ1-4; D is perhaps TRBD1 (6 bases). This CDR3 comprises 16 residues. Germline lookup yields CDR1 LNHNV and CDR2 YYDKDF (reference sequence). The V and J ends lost 0 bases and 8 bases respectively, with 16 bases between them. Here the CDR3 reads CATSRDLVQGPEKLFF. In nucleotides, the CDR3 is TGTGCCACCAGCAGAGATCTGGTCCAGGGGCCCGAAAAACTGTTTTTT.

In DNA form, the CDR3 reads TGTGCCAGCAGATCTTCCTGGGGGACAGGGCTTGCATATGGCTACACCTTC. Amino acid sequence: CASRSSWGTGLAYGYTF. The rearrangement uses TRBV7-2 and TRBJ1-2, with 9 bases matching TRBD1. CDR1 SGHTA and CDR2 FQGNSA come from the germline V gene. The CDR3 runs 17 residues. The ends lost 6 bases at V and 5 bases at J; junction bases unmatched: 16.

This chain connects TRBV5-1 to TRBJ2-1, with D possibly called TRBD1 or TRBD2 (5 bases each). With 2 bases removed from V and 3 bases from J, the gap between germline ends came to 9 bases. There are 14 residues in the CDR3. Germline V CDR1 and CDR2: SGHRS, YFSETQ. CDR3 DNA: TGCGCCAGCAGCTTTGGGGGATTCTACAATGAGCAGTTCTTC. Translation: CASSFGGFYNEQFF. Supplemented by reference TRBV5-1 and TRBJ2-1, the full variable domain reads KAGVTQTPRYLIKTRGQQVTLSCSPISGHRSVSWYQQTPGQGLQFLFEYFSETQRNKGNFPGRFSGRQFSNSRSEMNVSTLELGDSALYLCASSFGGFYNEQFFGPGTRLTVL.

This chain links TRBV28 with TRBJ2-7; TRBD2 might be the D (6 bases). This CDR3 has 14 amino acids. Trimming took off 1 base at V and 2 bases at J, with 9 bases between the two ends. CDR1 is MDHEN, CDR2 SYDVKM, per germline. The CDR3 DNA reads TGTGCCAGCAGTTTATCGGGGAGGACCTACGAGCAGTACTTC. Encoded protein: CASSLSGRTYEQYF.

This chain uses TRBV13 with TRBJ2-3, with D uncertain. Germline V gene sequence: CDR1 PRHDT, CDR2 FYEKMQ (reference sequence). V shed 7 bases and J shed 2 bases, with 10 bases lying between them. The CDR3 loop spans 13 amino acids. This CDR3 reads CASNGPPTDTQYF. CDR3 sequence (DNA): TGTGCCAGCAACGGGCCTCCCACAGATACGCAGTATTTT.

This clonotype was found a few times. The chain has TRBV5-1 and TRBJ2-1; D uncertain. The CDR3 is 15 residues long. Germline V gene lookup returns CDR1 SGHRS and CDR2 YFSETQ. The V gene lost 4 bases and the J gene lost 5 bases, with 16 bases spanning the gap. CDR3 coding DNA: TGCGCCAGCAGCCAATTAGGTCCGGCAAACAATGAGCAGTTCTTC. Translated: CASSQLGPANNEQFF.

The chain has TRBV6-5 and TRBJ1-1, with 8 positions matching TRBD1. The CDR3 loop spans 14 amino acids. V shed 3 bases and J 8 bases; nucleotides not matched to a gene: 8. CDR1 is MNHEY and CDR2 is SVGAGI in the germline V gene. This CDR3 reads CASSYLGQGQEAFF. As DNA, the CDR3 is TGTGCCAGCAGTTATCTCGGACAGGGCCAGGAAGCTTTCTTT.

The chain has TRBV4-2 and TRBJ1-1; a weak D match, TRBD1 (5 bases). Per the germline V gene, CDR1 is LGHNA and CDR2 is YNFKEQ. This CDR3 spans 12 amino acids. V shed 8 bases and J shed 8 bases, with 15 bases lying between them. This CDR3 is CASRDRLGEAFF. CDR3 coding DNA: TGTGCCAGCCGGGACCGACTAGGAGAAGCTTTCTTT.

This clonotype has a handful of counts. The chain uses TRBV7-8 and TRBJ2-1; 8 nucleotides line up with TRBD1. The V gene's germline CDR1 is SGHVS and CDR2 FQNEAQ. The CDR3 has 16 amino acids. V lost 5 bases and J lost 5; bases outside the gene matches: 11. CDR3 sequence reads: CASSHPGQDTNNEQFF. CDR3 bases: TGTGCCAGCAGCCACCCGGGACAGGATACAAACAATGAGCAGTTCTTC.

The chain has TRBV2 and TRBJ1-5; TRBD1 matches 8 bases. This CDR3 contains 15 residues. V was pared by 2 bases and J by 3 bases, with 3 bases of the junction left unmatched. CDR1 is SNHLY and CDR2 is FYNNEI in the germline V gene. CDR3 DNA: TGTGCCAGCAGTGAACCGGGACAGGCCAATCAGCCCCAGCATTTT. The encoded protein is CASSEPGQANQPQHF.

V usage is TRBV12-3 or TRBV12-4 and J usage is TRBJ1-5; D not resolved. Trimming took 3 bases from V and 2 from J, leaving 11 bases between them. CDR3 length equals 15 residues. CDR3 in DNA: TGTGCCAGCAGTTTTGGTATCGGTGGCAATCAGCCCCAGCATTTT. It specifies CASSFGIGGNQPQHF.

The V and J genes are TRBV20-1 and TRBJ2-5, with 7 bases aligning to TRBD2. CDR3 length: 16 amino acids. Germline V CDR1 and CDR2: DFQATT, SNEGSKA (reference sequence). The V and J ends lost 6 bases and 7 bases, in that order; junction bases with no gene match: 20. The CDR3: CSASGRELGGFGTQYF. CDR3 in DNA: TGCAGTGCCTCCGGTCGGGAGTTGGGGGGGTTCGGGACCCAGTACTTC.

The chain links TRBV7-2 to TRBJ2-1; no reliable D call. Germline V gene sequence: CDR1 SGHTA, CDR2 FQGNSA. This CDR3 has 14 amino acids. V was pared by 5 bases and J by 3 bases, with 11 bases between. For the CDR3, the DNA is TGTGCCAGCAGCCCGGGCCCTGGCTACAATGAGCAGTTCTTC. This sequence encodes CASSPGPGYNEQFF.

This clonotype has just a few counts. The chain carries TRBV2 and TRBJ2-7, with 9 bases matching TRBD1. CDR3 size: 14 residues. Germline V gene sequence: CDR1 SNHLY, CDR2 FYNNEI. Unmatched junction bases numbered 5, after V lost 4 bases and J lost 4 bases. CDR3 amino acids: CASSGTGVGYEQYF. DNA for the CDR3: TGTGCCAGCAGTGGGACAGGGGTAGGGTACGAGCAGTACTTC.

This chain joins TRBV3-1 and TRBJ2-1; D unclear. Germline V gives CDR1 LGHDT, CDR2 YNNKEL (reference sequence). This CDR3 is 13 amino acids long. The V gene lost 3 bases and the J gene lost 9 bases, with 12 bases spanning the gap. The CDR3 region is CASSQLSNAEQFF. Written as DNA, the CDR3 is TGTGCCAGCAGCCAGTTGAGTAATGCTGAGCAGTTCTTC.

This chain uses TRBV5-1 with TRBJ2-5, with D tentatively TRBD2 (6 bases). V shed 0 bases and J shed 4 bases, with 10 bases lying between them. CDR1 and CDR2 (germline): SGHRS, YFSETQ. The CDR3 spans 14 residues. The CDR3 protein is CASSLGDSLETQYF. The CDR3 DNA is TGCGCCAGCAGCTTGGGGGACTCCCTAGAGACCCAGTACTTC.

V is TRBV4-3 and J is TRBJ2-3; D possibly matches TRBD1 or TRBD2 (6 bases each). The V end lost 1 base, the J end lost 3 bases, and 11 bases lay between the germline ends. Germline assignment: CDR1 LGHNA and CDR2 YSLEER. The CDR3 contains 15 residues. The CDR3 loop is CASSQAGAQTDTQYF. DNA of the CDR3: TGCGCCAGCAGCCAAGCGGGGGCGCAGACAGATACGCAGTATTTT.

The table lists this clonotype with a few counts. CDR3 in amino acids: CSASTSGNTDTQYF. The CDR3 DNA is TGCAGTGCTAGCACTAGCGGGAACACAGATACGCAGTATTTT. V is TRBV20-1 and J is TRBJ2-3; the match to TRBD2 covers 10 bases. Trimming took 3 bases from V and 2 from J; bases not matched to a gene: 2. The CDR3 length is 14 residues. Germline-derived CDR1 and CDR2 are DFQATT and SNEGSKA (reference sequence).

The chain couples TRBV20-1 to TRBJ2-3; D remains ambiguous. This CDR3 is built from 13 residues. V shed 6 bases and J shed 5 bases, with 15 bases lying between them. In germline, CDR1 is DFQATT, CDR2 SNEGSKA (reference sequence). CDR3 in DNA: TGCAGTGCGCCATGGTCCCCGCTAGATACGCAGTATTTT. Its translation: CSAPWSPLDTQYF.

This clonotype was found a few times. The chain carries TRBV4-1 and TRBJ2-7; 9 bases are a match to TRBD2. With V trimmed by 5 bases and J by 0 bases, 8 bases remained unmatched. This CDR3 has 16 residues. Looked up from germline, CDR1 is MGHRA and CDR2 is YSYEKL. The DNA of the CDR3 is TGCGCCAGCAGCAATAGCGGGAGTGGGTCCTCCTACGAGCAGTACTTC. It translates to CASSNSGSGSSYEQYF.